This T cell receptor (beta chain) was found in a study of blood T cells in healthy people across ages. Overall study results and limits: TCR beta diversity was tightly associated with the proportion of naive T cells. Bulk PBMC profiling left naive and antigen-experienced comparisons inconclusive.

Comments on this clonotype: What it binds is unknown.

The V end was cut by 5 bases, the J end by 9 bases, with 20 bases between. Germline CDR1 DFQATT, CDR2 SNEGSKA (reference sequence). CDR3 length: 15 residues. The use of a sample-barcoded 5' primer and a J-beta primer mix characterized a second PCR of roughly 6 to 11 cycles. Each cDNA molecule was tagged by a template-switch adaptor with 12 random nucleotides. TCRdb independently ran MiXCR on the 5' RACE reads; one entry per CDR3 protein. This sample has 800,000 to 950,000 distinct CDR3 sequences, with 48% found just once. J is TRBJ1-6 and V is TRBV20-1; no reliable D call. Sequenced: blood. The clonotype was recovered from a man younger than 45 in good health. The chain's CDR3 is CSAPDQLTVGSPLHF. CDR3 coding DNA: TGCAGTGCTCCAGACCAGTTAACGGTCGGTTCACCCCTCCACTTT.